These 2 T cell receptor beta chains were sequenced from one sample in a study of T cell changes during pregnancy in multiple sclerosis. TCRdb's copy holds only in-frame clones and misses some; the assay was immunoSEQ multiplex PCR. The sample contains 50,000 to 65,000 clones, roughly 88% of which appear only once. Sequenced here: peripheral blood, sampled in the first trimester of pregnancy. The receptors here all came from a female donor with multiple sclerosis, enrolled in a pregnancy study.

V usage is TRBV29-1 and J usage is TRBJ2-2, with a tentative D call TRBD2 (5 bases). This CDR3 has 15 amino acids. Trimming cost V 7 bases and J 1 base, with 16 bases left between them. The germline CDR1 and CDR2 sequences are SQVTM and ANQGSEA. CDR3 residues: CSAGWTHQNTGELFF. Written as DNA, the CDR3 is TGCAGCGCTGGGTGGACTCACCAGAACACCGGGGAGCTGTTTTTT.

The chain uses TRBV4-3 and TRBJ1-2; D is ambiguous. Trimming cost V 6 bases and J 0 bases, with 11 bases left between them. The CDR3 sequence is 14 residues long. The germline CDR1 and CDR2 sequences are LGHNA and YSLEER. Written as DNA, the CDR3 is TGCGCCAGCAGTGACGGGATCGCTAACTATGGCTACACCTTC. Translation gives CASSDGIANYGYTF.